Each of the 20 T cell receptor beta chains below was sequenced from the same sample in a study of a mutant IDH1 vaccine in newly diagnosed glioma. The protocol was immunoSEQ multiplex PCR, while the TCRdb copy is restricted to in-frame clones and leaves out a portion. The data show 34,000 or so clones, around 80% seen once. These receptors are not linked to any known antigen. Sample time point: week 11, during vaccination. Doses comprised 300 ug of mutant IDH1 20-mer peptide each, plus topical imiquimod. This specimen was PBMCs, taken from a glioma patient whose treatment included an IDH1 peptide vaccine. These receptors all stem from a young man with glioma.

The gene calls are TRBV5-8 and TRBJ2-1, with 7 positions matching TRBD1. Looked up from germline, CDR1 is SGHTS and CDR2 is YDEGEE. The CDR3 loop spans 14 amino acids. V lost 4 bases and J lost 6; bases outside the gene matches: 7. The CDR3 protein is CASSLMTGSNEQFF. CDR3 sequence (DNA): TGTGCCAGCAGCCTAATGACAGGGTCCAATGAGCAGTTCTTC. Full variable domain (rest looked up from reference TRBV5-8 and TRBJ2-1): EAGVTQSPTHLIKTRGQQATLRCSPISGHTSVYWYQQALGLGLQFLLWYDEGEERNRGNFPPRFSGRQFPNYSSELNVNALELEDSALYLCASSLMTGSNEQFFGPGTRLTVL.

The gene calls are TRBV7-6 and TRBJ2-2; 10 bases are a match to TRBD2. CDR1 and CDR2 from the germline V gene are SGHVS and FNYEAQ. J gave up 7 bases and V 1 base, and 9 bases lay outside the gene matches. The CDR3 covers 17 residues. The CDR3 DNA reads TGTGCCAGCAGCTTAGGGCTTTACCGGACTAGCGGCGGGGAGCTGTTTTTT. As protein: CASSLGLYRTSGGELFF.

This chain connects TRBV5-4 to TRBJ1-1; D unresolved. The germline V gene has CDR1 SGHNT and CDR2 YYREEE (reference sequence). The CDR3 sequence is 15 residues long. With 0 bases removed from V and 1 base from J, the gap between germline ends came to 10 bases. The CDR3 DNA is TGTGCCAGCAGCTTGGATGCCAGTGGGAACACTGAAGCTTTCTTT. This sequence encodes CASSLDASGNTEAFF.

This sequence joins TRBV19 and TRBJ1-5, with D perhaps TRBD1 (6 bases). Germline-derived CDR1 and CDR2 are LNHDA and SQIVND (reference sequence). Trimming pared 3 bases from V and 3 bases from J, leaving 12 bases between. This CDR3 region has 15 residues. CDR3 in amino acids: CASSMTGGLNQPQHF. CDR3 sequence (DNA): TGTGCCAGTAGTATGACCGGGGGGCTCAATCAGCCCCAGCATTTT.

The chain joins TRBV2 to TRBJ1-5; 9 bases are shared with TRBD1. Germline V lookup: CDR1 SNHLY, CDR2 FYNNEI. The CDR3 length is 14 residues. Trimming removed 4 bases from V and 7 bases from J; junction bases left unmatched: 5. This CDR3 is CASSGGQGRQPQHF. CDR3 bases: TGTGCCAGCAGTGGGGGACAGGGAAGGCAGCCCCAGCATTTT.

This clone has a handful of counts. CDR3 coding DNA: TGTGCCAGCACCGAAAACAGGGGCACTGAAGCTTTCTTT. This sequence encodes CASTENRGTEAFF. V is TRBV7-2 and J is TRBJ1-1, with 7 positions matching TRBD1. The germline V gene has CDR1 SGHTA and CDR2 FQGNSA. Trimming took 7 bases from V and 4 from J; bases not matched to a gene: 6. The CDR3 totals 13 residues.

The chain links TRBV18 to TRBJ2-7; 8 bases agree with TRBD1. V shed 0 bases and J 2 bases; nucleotides not matched to a gene: 6. The CDR3 extends over 16 amino acids. Germline CDR1 reads KGHSH; CDR2 reads LQKENI. CDR3 amino acids: CASSPPDRALPYEQYF. The DNA of the CDR3 is TGTGCCAGCTCACCACCGGACAGGGCCCTACCCTACGAGCAGTACTTC.

This chain links TRBV5-4 with TRBJ2-3; no reliable D call. This CDR3 contains 12 residues. The V gene lost 4 bases and the J gene lost 0 bases, with 3 bases spanning the gap. The germline gives CDR1 SGHNT, CDR2 YYREEE (reference sequence). The CDR3 region is CASSQSTDTQYF. In nucleotides, the CDR3 is TGTGCCAGCAGCCAGAGCACAGATACGCAGTATTTT.

V gene TRBV5-1 combines with J gene TRBJ1-6; TRBD1 matches 8 bases. With 2 bases clipped from V and 1 base from J, the junction kept 5 bases outside the gene matches. The CDR3 has 17 residues. CDR1 and CDR2 (germline): SGHRS, YFSETQ. The CDR3 here is CASSFGQGGSYNSPLHF. DNA of the CDR3: TGCGCCAGCAGCTTCGGACAGGGAGGGTCCTATAATTCACCCCTCCACTTT. The full variable domain, rest sourced from reference TRBV5-1 and TRBJ1-6, is KAGVTQTPRYLIKTRGQQVTLSCSPISGHRSVSWYQQTPGQGLQFLFEYFSETQRNKGNFPGRFSGRQFSNSRSEMNVSTLELGDSALYLCASSFGQGGSYNSPLHFGNGTRLTVT.

The chain links TRBV5-6 to TRBJ2-7; TRBD1 is a possible D gene (7 bases). This CDR3 is 16 amino acids long. Germline loops: CDR1 SGHDT, CDR2 YYEEEE. Trimming removed 4 bases from V and 0 bases from J, with 17 bases in between. CDR3 coding DNA: TGTGCCAGCAGCCAAGGGCGGGACAGTATCTCCTACGAGCAGTACTTC. As protein: CASSQGRDSISYEQYF.

This clone occurred a few times. V is TRBV28 and J is TRBJ1-5; 7 nucleotides align to TRBD1. Per germline, CDR1 MDHEN and CDR2 SYDVKM. The CDR3 is 15 amino acids. Unmatched junction bases numbered 5, after V lost 2 bases and J lost 4 bases. For the CDR3, the DNA is TGTGCCAGCAGTTTACAGGGGGTTGGAAATCAGCCCCAGCATTTT. Translated, it gives CASSLQGVGNQPQHF.

The chain employs TRBV7-2 and TRBJ2-7; D not resolved. CDR1 and CDR2 from the germline V gene are SGHTA and FQGNSA. V was cut by 4 bases and J by 2 bases, with 12 bases left in between. CDR3 length: 14 amino acids. CDR3: CASSSNWTPYEQYF. The DNA of the CDR3 is TGTGCCAGCAGCTCCAATTGGACCCCCTACGAGCAGTACTTC.

The V call is TRBV6-4, the J call TRBJ2-2; D remains ambiguous. Per germline, CDR1 MRHNA and CDR2 SNTAGT. CDR3 length equals 14 residues. With 3 bases removed from V and 0 bases from J, the gap between germline ends came to 5 bases. CDR3: CASSERSNTGELFF. The CDR3 DNA sequence: TGTGCCAGCAGTGAGAGATCGAACACCGGGGAGCTGTTTTTT.

The chain is built from TRBV13 and TRBJ2-1; D tentatively fits TRBD1 or TRBD2 (5 bases each). V gave up 5 bases and J gave up 4 bases, with 18 bases separating them. The CDR3 contains 16 residues. Germline V lookup: CDR1 PRHDT, CDR2 FYEKMQ (reference sequence). CDR3 protein: CASSVPTGTQYNEQFF. DNA for the CDR3: TGTGCCAGCAGCGTTCCTACCGGGACCCAATACAATGAGCAGTTCTTC. Looking up the rest from reference TRBV13 and TRBJ2-1 gives the full variable domain: AAGVIQSPRHLIKEKRETATLKCYPIPRHDTVYWYQQGPGQDPQFLISFYEKMQSDKGSIPDRFSAQQFSDYHSELNMSSLELGDSALYFCASSVPTGTQYNEQFFGPGTRLTVL.

The genes are TRBV5-1 and TRBJ2-7, with 8 bases matching TRBD1. CDR1 is SGHRS and CDR2 is YFSETQ in the germline V gene. V was pared by 0 bases and J by 0 bases, with 5 bases of the junction left unmatched. CDR3 length equals 16 residues. The CDR3 region is CASSLVGTGFSYEQYF. DNA for the CDR3: TGCGCCAGCAGCTTGGTAGGGACAGGCTTCTCCTACGAGCAGTACTTC.

This clone showed up just a few times. The rearrangement uses TRBV19 and TRBJ1-1, with 8 bases matching TRBD1. The CDR3 has 15 amino acids. Germline CDR1 and CDR2: LNHDA and SQIVND (reference sequence). V was clipped by 1 base and J by 8 bases; unmatched bases: 9. The CDR3 loop is CASSIGGQGRGEAFF. CDR3 DNA: TGTGCCAGTAGTATAGGCGGACAGGGTCGGGGAGAAGCTTTCTTT.

This clone came up once. The rearrangement joins TRBV2 to TRBJ2-7; a weak D match, TRBD1 (7 bases). This CDR3 contains 13 residues. The germline V gene encodes CDR1 SNHLY and CDR2 FYNNEI. Trimming removed 11 bases at V and 6 bases at J, with 20 bases between. As DNA, the CDR3 is TGTGCCGGACGGTTGGAGGGGGCTGGCGAGCAGTACTTC. Amino acids: CAGRLEGAGEQYF.

The rearrangement links TRBV7-3 to TRBJ1-2, with D possibly TRBD1 on 6 matching bases. CDR3 length equals 13 residues. The germline V and J ends were trimmed by 6 bases and 2 bases, with 10 bases remaining between them. Germline V gene data show CDR1 as SGHTA and CDR2 as FQGTGA. This CDR3 reads CASRSDSNYGYTF. The CDR3 region has the DNA TGTGCCAGCAGGTCGGACAGCAACTATGGCTACACCTTC.

The chain joins TRBV5-4 to TRBJ2-7, with D perhaps matching TRBD1 (5 bases). Trimming removed 0 bases from V and 1 base from J, with 5 bases in between. In germline, CDR1 is SGHNT, CDR2 YYREEE (reference sequence). This CDR3 comprises 13 residues. The CDR3 nucleotides read TGTGCCAGCAGCTTGGCAGGGTCCTACGAGCAGTACTTC. Translated, it gives CASSLAGSYEQYF.

The chain joins TRBV7-9 to TRBJ1-2, with 7 positions matching TRBD1. J was trimmed by 6 bases and V by 3 bases; bases with no gene match: 4. Germline V gene data show CDR1 as SEHNR and CDR2 as FQNEAQ (reference sequence). The CDR3 runs to 13 residues. CDR3 loop: CASSLAQGNGYTF. The CDR3 region has the DNA TGTGCCAGCAGCTTGGCACAGGGGAATGGCTACACCTTC.